Here is one T cell receptor (beta chain) with its context. Its antigen is not identified. The junction had 11 bases not matched to a gene; V was cut back by 0 bases and J by 7 bases. This CDR3 comprises 17 residues. Per the germline V gene, CDR1 is SGHAT and CDR2 is FQNNGV. These data are taken from a study of CD4+ T cells in melanoma. Study-wide results and limits: CD8+ T cell, macrophage and B cell function reportedly correlated with neoantigen-specific CD4+ T cells. Reportedly, melanoma neoantigen-specific CD4+ T cells showed varied differentiation states.

Sequencing was performed with immunoSEQ multiplex PCR; in TCRdb, only in-frame clones are kept and a portion is missing. Of some 14,000 clones listed, about 74% were seen once; the top ten hold approximately 17%. Sequencing was done on a sample of cells from a culture (not recorded whether cultured in vitro). V gene TRBV11-2 combines with J gene TRBJ2-3; 9 bases fit TRBD2. The sequence came from a human donor with melanoma. Written as DNA, the CDR3 is TGTGCCAGCAGCTTAGAACGGGGTAGCGGGGGTCTAAATACGCAGTATTTT. It translates to CASSLERGSGGLNTQYF.